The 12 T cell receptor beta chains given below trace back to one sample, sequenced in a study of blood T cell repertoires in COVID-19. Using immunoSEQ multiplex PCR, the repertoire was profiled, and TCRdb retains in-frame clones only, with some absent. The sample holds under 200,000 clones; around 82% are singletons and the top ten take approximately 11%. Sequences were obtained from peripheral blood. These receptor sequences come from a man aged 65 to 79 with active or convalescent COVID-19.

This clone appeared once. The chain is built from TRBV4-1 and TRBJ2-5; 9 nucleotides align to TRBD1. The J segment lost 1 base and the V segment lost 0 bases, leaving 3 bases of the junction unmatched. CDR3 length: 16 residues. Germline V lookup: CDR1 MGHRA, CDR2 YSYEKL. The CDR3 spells CASSQDGTGTQETQYF. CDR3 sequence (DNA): TGCGCCAGCAGCCAAGACGGGACAGGGACCCAAGAGACCCAGTACTTC.

The chain's CDR3 is CASSLQLTGNEKLFF. Written as DNA, the CDR3 is TGTGCCAGCAGCCTGCAATTGACAGGGAATGAAAAACTGTTTTTT. The V call is TRBV5-4, the J call TRBJ1-4; TRBD1 aligns across 7 bases. This CDR3 has 15 amino acids. Germline V gene lookup returns CDR1 SGHNT and CDR2 YYREEE (reference sequence). The V segment lost 4 bases and the J segment 5 bases; nucleotides outside the gene matches: 8.

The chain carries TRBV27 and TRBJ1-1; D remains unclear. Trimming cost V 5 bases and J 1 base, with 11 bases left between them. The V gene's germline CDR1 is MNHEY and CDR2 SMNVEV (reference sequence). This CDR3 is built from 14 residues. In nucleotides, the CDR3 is TGTGCCAGCAGTCCTTACTTCGGGAACACTGAAGCTTTCTTT. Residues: CASSPYFGNTEAFF.

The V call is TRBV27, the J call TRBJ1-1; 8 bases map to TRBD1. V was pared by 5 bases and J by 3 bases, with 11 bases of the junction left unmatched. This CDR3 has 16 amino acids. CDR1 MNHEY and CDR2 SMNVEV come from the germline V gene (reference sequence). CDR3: CASSQTWTGFDTEAFF. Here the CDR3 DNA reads TGTGCCAGCAGTCAAACCTGGACAGGGTTTGACACTGAAGCTTTCTTT.

The CDR3 nucleotides read TGTGCCAGCAGCCAAGCGGGATATAGGGCAGATACGCAGTATTTT. It codes for CASSQAGYRADTQYF. The rearrangement links TRBV3-1 (or the pseudogene TRBV3-2) to TRBJ2-3, with D perhaps matching TRBD2 (5 bases). V was trimmed by 1 base and J by 4 bases, leaving 12 bases between them. The CDR3 has 15 residues. Germline V gives CDR1 LGHDT, CDR2 YNNKEL (reference sequence).

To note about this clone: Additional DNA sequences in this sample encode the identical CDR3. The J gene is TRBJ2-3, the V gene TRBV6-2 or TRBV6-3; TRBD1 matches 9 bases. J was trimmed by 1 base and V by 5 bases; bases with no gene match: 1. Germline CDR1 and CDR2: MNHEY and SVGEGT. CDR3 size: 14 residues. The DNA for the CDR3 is TGTGCCAGCAGTAGGACAGGGGGCACAGATACGCAGTATTTT. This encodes CASSRTGGTDTQYF.

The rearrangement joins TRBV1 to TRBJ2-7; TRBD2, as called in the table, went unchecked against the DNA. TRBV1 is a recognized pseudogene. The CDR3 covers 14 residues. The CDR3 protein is CTSSRRGASHEQYF. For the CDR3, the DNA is TGCACCAGCAGCCGGCGGGGCGCGAGCCACGAGCAGTACTTC.

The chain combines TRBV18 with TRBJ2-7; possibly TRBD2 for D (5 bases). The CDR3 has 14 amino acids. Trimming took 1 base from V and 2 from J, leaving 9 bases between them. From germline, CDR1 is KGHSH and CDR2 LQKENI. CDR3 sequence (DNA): TGTGCCAGCTCACCACGGACTGATGCCTACGAGCAGTACTTC. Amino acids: CASSPRTDAYEQYF.

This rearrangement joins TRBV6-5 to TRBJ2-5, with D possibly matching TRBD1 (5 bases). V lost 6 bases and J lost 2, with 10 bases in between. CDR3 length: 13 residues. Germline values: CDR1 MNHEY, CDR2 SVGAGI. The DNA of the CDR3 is TGTGCCAGCAGGAGGACATTGCAAGAGACCCAGTACTTC. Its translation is CASRRTLQETQYF.

The DNA of the CDR3 is TGTGCCAGCAGCCACGATATTGGGACAGGGGAGGATGGCTACACCTTC. Its translation: CASSHDIGTGEDGYTF. This sequence joins TRBV7-2 and TRBJ1-2; 10 bases agree with TRBD1. CDR1 and CDR2 (germline): SGHTA, FQGNSA. This CDR3 comprises 16 residues. J gave up 6 bases and V 5 bases, and 12 bases lay outside the gene matches.

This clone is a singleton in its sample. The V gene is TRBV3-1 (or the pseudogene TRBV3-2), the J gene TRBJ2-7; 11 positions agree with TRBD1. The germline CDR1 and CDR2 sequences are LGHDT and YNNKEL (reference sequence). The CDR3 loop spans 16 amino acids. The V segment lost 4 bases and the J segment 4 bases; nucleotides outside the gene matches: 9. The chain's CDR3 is CASSRQGQGARYEQYF. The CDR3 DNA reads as TGTGCCAGCAGCCGACAAGGACAGGGGGCCAGGTACGAGCAGTACTTC.

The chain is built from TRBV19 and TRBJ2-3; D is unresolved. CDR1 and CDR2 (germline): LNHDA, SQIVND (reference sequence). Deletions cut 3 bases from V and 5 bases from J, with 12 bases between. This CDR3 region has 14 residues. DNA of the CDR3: TGTGCCAGTAGTATTGGGCCCCGGCGAGATACGCAGTATTTT. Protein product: CASSIGPRRDTQYF.